Detailed here is one T cell receptor (beta chain). Its antigen remains unidentified. The junction does not match germline at one end; this may be a read error. Germline DNA was also extracted, while the blood RNA originated from unsorted whole blood. This record comes from a study of tumor-infiltrating lymphocytes in primary liver carcinoma. Study-level information: T1-T3 N0M0 was the stage of the tumors, which were 4.2 to 10 cm across. Study-wide results and caveats: It was tumor-adjacent and tumor-blood pairs that overlapped less than tumor region pairs did. The study found a significantly higher top-250-clone fraction in tumors than in blood (p = 0.039).

Total RNA (around 510 ng) served as template for TCR beta cDNA synthesis primed by a constant-region primer. Employing slightly modified ARM-PCR, three nested multiplex PCR rounds were run, and these gave rise to the TCR beta libraries. MiXCR, run by TCRdb on the multiplex PCR reads, gives a single entry per CDR3 protein. The data contain approximately 310,000 distinct CDR3 sequences, less than 75% of them seen just once; the ten biggest clones take up roughly 10%. The sequence was collected from a man in his forties with primary liver carcinoma and hepatitis B virus infection. The specimen sequenced was peripheral blood.

The CDR3, as DNA: TGTGCCAGCAGTCCCAGGGGCTCTGGGGCCAACGTCCTGAATTTC. Translated, it gives CASSPRGSGANVLNF. This chain links TRBV12-3 or TRBV12-4 with TRBJ2-6, with D perhaps TRBD1 (6 bases). This CDR3 spans 15 amino acids.